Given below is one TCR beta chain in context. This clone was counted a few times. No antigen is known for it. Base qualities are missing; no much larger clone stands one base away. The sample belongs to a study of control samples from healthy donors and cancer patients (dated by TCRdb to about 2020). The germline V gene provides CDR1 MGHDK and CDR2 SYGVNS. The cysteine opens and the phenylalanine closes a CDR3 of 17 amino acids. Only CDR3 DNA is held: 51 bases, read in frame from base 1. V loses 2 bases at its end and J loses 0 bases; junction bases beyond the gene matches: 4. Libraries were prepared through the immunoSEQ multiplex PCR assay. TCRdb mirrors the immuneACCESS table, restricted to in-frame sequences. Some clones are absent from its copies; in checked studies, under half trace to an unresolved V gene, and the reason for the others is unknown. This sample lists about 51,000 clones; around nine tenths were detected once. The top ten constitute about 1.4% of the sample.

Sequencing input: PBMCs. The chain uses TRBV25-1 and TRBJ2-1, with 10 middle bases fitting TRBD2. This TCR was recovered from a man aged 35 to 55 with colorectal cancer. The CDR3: CASSELASGSSYNEQFF. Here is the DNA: TGTGCCAGCAGTGAACTGGCTAGCGGGAGCTCCTACAATGAGCAGTTCTTC.